These T cell receptor beta chains were read from a single sample in a study of cytomegalovirus exposure and HLA in healthy donors. Here immunoSEQ multiplex PCR was the method, and the copy in TCRdb shows in-frame clones only, minus some. This sample has roughly 140,000 clones, with approximately 9% found just once. The sequenced sample was PBMCs. These receptors all come from a male donor in good health and CMV-seronegative. CDR3s include the opening cysteine and the closing phenylalanine or tryptophan. The order of the fields is clone size, V gene, D gene, J gene, CDR3 protein, CDR3 DNA. D genes are given only for firm matches. Only some rows state a clone size, as once, few, many or a class for expanded clones.

few	TRBV30	NA	TRBJ1-1	CAWKRTYGLGASTEAFF	TGTGCCTGGAAGCGGACGTATGGTCTGGGGGCGAGTACTGAAGCTTTCTTT
few	TRBV4-1	NA	TRBJ1-5	CASSSARPGQPQHF	TGCGCCAGCAGCTCCGCCCGTCCGGGTCAGCCCCAGCATTTT
few	TRBV6-1	NA	TRBJ1-2	CATWRDPSGSYGYTF	TGTGCCACCTGGAGAGACCCTTCGGGATCCTATGGCTACACCTTC
few	TRBV29-1	TRBD1	TRBJ1-3	CSVGTGGYSGNTIYF	TGCAGCGTTGGGACAGGGGGCTACTCTGGAAACACCATATATTTT
NA	TRBV10-3	TRBD1	TRBJ1-2	CAISDSTGGGYGYTF	TGTGCCATCAGTGACTCCACAGGGGGCGGCTATGGCTACACCTTC
NA	TRBV5-6	TRBD2	TRBJ2-3	CASSLQPGLVTDTQYF	TGTGCCAGCAGCTTGCAGCCGGGACTAGTTACAGATACGCAGTATTTT
few	TRBV4-3	TRBD2	TRBJ2-1	CASSQGTSGRISTYNEQFF	TGCGCCAGCAGCCAAGGGACTAGCGGGAGGATTTCAACCTACAATGAGCAGTTCTTC
NA	TRBV27	TRBD1	TRBJ1-1	CASAGTALNTEAFF	TGTGCCAGCGCCGGGACAGCTTTGAACACTGAAGCTTTCTTT
NA	TRBV18	NA	TRBJ2-2	CASSPPQGNLGELFF	TGTGCCAGCTCACCACCCCAGGGGAATCTCGGGGAGCTGTTTTTT
NA	TRBV7-9	NA	TRBJ1-2	CASSHLLEQGKFGYTF	TGTGCCAGCAGCCACCTTTTGGAGCAGGGGAAGTTCGGCTACACCTTC
NA	TRBV7-8	TRBD1	TRBJ1-6	CASSLYGQGNSPLHF	TGTGCCAGCAGCCTATATGGACAGGGGAATTCACCCCTCCACTTT
few	TRBV9	NA	TRBJ1-1	CASSVVEAPEAFF	TGTGCCAGCAGCGTAGTTGAGGCTCCTGAAGCTTTCTTT
NA	TRBV7-2	TRBD1	TRBJ1-4	CASSLDRGTNEKLFF	TGTGCCAGCAGCCTGGACAGGGGAACTAATGAAAAACTGTTTTTT
NA	TRBV9	NA	TRBJ1-5	CASSVRGTVKSNQPQHF	TGTGCCAGCAGCGTAAGGGGCACGGTAAAGAGCAATCAGCCCCAGCATTTT
few	TRBV30	NA	TRBJ1-1	CAWSPYQAFF	TGTGCCTGGAGCCCCTACCAAGCTTTCTTT
few	TRBV6-1	TRBD1	TRBJ2-7	CASLTGTGAYEQYF	TGTGCCAGCCTGACCGGGACAGGGGCCTACGAGCAGTACTTC
few	TRBV28	NA	TRBJ1-2	CASTGSGNGYTF	TGTGCCAGCACTGGATCAGGGAATGGCTACACCTTC
NA	TRBV9	NA	TRBJ1-3	CASSVATGSGNTIYF	TGTGCCAGCAGCGTAGCAACCGGGTCAGGAAACACCATATATTTT
NA	TRBV28	TRBD2	TRBJ2-5	CASSFPVSGRAIGKTQYF	TGTGCCAGCAGTTTCCCCGTTAGCGGGAGGGCCATCGGAAAGACCCAGTACTTC
few	TRBV5-8	TRBD1	TRBJ2-7	CASSRQDRGSEQYF	TGTGCCAGCAGCCGACAGGACAGGGGATCGGAGCAGTACTTC
few	TRBV4-3	NA	TRBJ1-1	CASSPLQGLNTEAFF	TGCGCCAGCAGCCCACTACAGGGCTTGAACACTGAAGCTTTCTTT
few	TRBV19	NA	TRBJ1-1	CASSILGRQKAFF	TGTGCCAGTAGTATTTTAGGAAGACAGAAAGCTTTCTTT